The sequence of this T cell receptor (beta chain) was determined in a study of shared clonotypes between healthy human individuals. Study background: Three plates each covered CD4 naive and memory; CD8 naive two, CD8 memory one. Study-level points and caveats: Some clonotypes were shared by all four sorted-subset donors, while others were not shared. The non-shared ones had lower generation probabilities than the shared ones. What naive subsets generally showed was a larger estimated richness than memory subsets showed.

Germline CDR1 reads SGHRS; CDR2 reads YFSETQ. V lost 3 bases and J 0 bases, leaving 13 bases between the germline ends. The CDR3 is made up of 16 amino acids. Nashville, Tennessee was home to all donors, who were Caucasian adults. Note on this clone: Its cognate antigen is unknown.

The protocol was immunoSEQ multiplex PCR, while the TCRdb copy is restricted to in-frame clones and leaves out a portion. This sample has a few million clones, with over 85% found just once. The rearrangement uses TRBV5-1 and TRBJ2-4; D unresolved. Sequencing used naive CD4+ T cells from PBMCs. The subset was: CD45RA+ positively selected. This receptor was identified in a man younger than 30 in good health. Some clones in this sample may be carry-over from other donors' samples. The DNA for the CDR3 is TGCGCCAGCAGCTCCACTGCGGATTTAGCCAAAAACATTCAGTACTTC. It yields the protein CASSSTADLAKNIQYF.